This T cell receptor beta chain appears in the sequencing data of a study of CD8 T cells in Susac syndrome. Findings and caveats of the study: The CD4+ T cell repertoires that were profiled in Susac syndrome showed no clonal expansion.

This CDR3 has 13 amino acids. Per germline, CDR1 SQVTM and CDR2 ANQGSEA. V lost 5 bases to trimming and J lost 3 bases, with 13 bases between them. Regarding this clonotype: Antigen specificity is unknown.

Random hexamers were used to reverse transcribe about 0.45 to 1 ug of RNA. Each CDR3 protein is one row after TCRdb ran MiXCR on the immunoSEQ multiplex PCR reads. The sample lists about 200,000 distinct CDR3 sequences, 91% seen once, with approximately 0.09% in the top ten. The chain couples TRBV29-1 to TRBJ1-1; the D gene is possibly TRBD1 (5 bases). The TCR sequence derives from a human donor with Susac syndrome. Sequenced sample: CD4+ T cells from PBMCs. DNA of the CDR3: TGCAGCGTTACTGGGACGGAGTACACTGAAGCTTTCTTT. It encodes CSVTGTEYTEAFF.